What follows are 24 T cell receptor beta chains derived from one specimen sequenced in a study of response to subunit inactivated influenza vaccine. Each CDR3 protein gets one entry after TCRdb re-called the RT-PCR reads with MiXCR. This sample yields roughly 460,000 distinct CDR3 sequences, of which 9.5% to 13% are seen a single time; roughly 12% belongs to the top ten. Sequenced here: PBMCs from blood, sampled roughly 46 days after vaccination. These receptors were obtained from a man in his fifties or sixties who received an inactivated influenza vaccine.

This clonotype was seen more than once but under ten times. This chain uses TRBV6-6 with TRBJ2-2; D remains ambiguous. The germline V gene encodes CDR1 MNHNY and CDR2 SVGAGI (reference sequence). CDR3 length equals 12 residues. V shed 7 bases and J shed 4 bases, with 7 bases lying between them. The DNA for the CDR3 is TGTGCCAGCACCTTCGGCACCGGGGAGCTGTTTTTT. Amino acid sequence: CASTFGTGELFF.

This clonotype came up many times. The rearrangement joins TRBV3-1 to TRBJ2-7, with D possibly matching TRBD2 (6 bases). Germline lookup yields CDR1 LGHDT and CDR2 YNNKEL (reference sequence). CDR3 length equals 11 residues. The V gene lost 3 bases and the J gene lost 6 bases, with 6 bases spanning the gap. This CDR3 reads CASSQGGEQYF. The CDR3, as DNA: TGTGCCAGCAGCCAGGGAGGCGAGCAGTACTTC.

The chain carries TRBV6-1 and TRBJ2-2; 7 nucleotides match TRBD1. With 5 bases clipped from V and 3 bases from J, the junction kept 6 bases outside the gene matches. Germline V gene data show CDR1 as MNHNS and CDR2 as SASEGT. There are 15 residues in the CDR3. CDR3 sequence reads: CASSLTGADTGELFF. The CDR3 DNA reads TGTGCCAGCAGTCTAACAGGGGCAGACACCGGGGAGCTGTTTTTT.

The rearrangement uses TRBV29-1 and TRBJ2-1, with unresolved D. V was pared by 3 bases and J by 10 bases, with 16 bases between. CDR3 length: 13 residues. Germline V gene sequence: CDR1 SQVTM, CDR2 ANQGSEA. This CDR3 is CSVEPPTSVEQFF. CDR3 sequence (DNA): TGCAGCGTTGAGCCCCCGACCTCGGTGGAGCAGTTCTTC.

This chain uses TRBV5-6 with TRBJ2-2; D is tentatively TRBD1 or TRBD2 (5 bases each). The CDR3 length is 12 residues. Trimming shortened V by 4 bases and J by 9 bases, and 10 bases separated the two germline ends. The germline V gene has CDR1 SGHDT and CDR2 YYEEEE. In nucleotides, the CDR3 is TGTGCCAGCAGCGGGGACCCCCGGGAGCTGTTTTTT. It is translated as CASSGDPRELFF.

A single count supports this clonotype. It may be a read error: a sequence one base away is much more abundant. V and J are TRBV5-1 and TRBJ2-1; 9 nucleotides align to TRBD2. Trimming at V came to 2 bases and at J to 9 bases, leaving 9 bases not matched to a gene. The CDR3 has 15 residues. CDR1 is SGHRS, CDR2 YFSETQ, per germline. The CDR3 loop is CASSFLAGHVGEQFF. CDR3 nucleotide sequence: TGCGCCAGCAGCTTCCTAGCGGGGCATGTGGGTGAGCAGTTCTTC.

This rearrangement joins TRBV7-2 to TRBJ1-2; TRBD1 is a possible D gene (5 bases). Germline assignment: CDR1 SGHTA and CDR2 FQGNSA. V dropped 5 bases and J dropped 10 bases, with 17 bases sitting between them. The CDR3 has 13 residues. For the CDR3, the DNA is TGTGCCAGCAGCAGTTTCGGGGGTACCATCTACACCTTC. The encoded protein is CASSSFGGTIYTF.

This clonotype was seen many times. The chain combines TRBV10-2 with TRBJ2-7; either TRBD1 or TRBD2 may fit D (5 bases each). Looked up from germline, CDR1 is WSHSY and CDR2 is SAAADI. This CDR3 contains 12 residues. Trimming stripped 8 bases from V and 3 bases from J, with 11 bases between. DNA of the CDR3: TGCGCCAGCGGGGACGGTTTCTACGAGCAGTACTTC. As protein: CASGDGFYEQYF.

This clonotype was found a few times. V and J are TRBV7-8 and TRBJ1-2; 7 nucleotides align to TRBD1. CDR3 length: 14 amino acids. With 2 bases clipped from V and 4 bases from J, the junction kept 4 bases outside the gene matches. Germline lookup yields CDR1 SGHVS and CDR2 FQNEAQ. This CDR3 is CASSLTRDSYGYTF. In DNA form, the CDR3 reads TGTGCCAGCAGCTTAACGCGGGACAGCTATGGCTACACCTTC.

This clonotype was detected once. The CDR3 coding sequence is TGTGCCAGCAGCCCACTACTGAATCAGCCCCAGCATTTT. This gives the protein CASSPLLNQPQHF. The chain is built from TRBV6-2 or TRBV6-3 and TRBJ1-5; D is undetermined. With 6 bases removed from V and 4 bases from J, the gap between germline ends came to 10 bases. Germline loops: CDR1 MNHEY, CDR2 SVGEGT. This CDR3 is 13 amino acids long.

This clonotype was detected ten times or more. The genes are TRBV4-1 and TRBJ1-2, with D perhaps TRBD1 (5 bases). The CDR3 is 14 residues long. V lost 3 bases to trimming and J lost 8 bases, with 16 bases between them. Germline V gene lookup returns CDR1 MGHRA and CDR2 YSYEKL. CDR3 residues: CASSHPPGATGYTF. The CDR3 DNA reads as TGCGCCAGCAGCCATCCCCCCGGGGCGACCGGCTACACCTTC.

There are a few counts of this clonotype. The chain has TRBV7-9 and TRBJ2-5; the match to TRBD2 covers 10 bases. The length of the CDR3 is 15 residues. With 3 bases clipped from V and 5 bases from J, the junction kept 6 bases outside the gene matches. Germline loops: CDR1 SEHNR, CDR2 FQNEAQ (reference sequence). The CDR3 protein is CASSFLAGVGETQYF. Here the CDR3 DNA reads TGTGCCAGCAGCTTCCTAGCGGGAGTAGGCGAGACCCAGTACTTC.

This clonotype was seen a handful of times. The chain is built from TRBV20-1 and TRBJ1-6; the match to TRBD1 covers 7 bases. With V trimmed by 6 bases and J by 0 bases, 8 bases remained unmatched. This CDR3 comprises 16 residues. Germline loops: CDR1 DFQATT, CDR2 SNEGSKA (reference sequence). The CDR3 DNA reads TGCAGTGCACCCAGGGACAGCGGCTCCTATAATTCACCCCTCCACTTT. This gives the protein CSAPRDSGSYNSPLHF.

The CDR3 DNA sequence: TGCAGTGCGCACCAGACTCAGAGCTCTGGAAACACCATATATTTT. It is translated as CSAHQTQSSGNTIYF. The gene calls are TRBV20-1 and TRBJ1-3, with D unclear. Germline CDR1 reads DFQATT; CDR2 reads SNEGSKA (reference sequence). Trimming removed 6 bases from V and 0 bases from J, with 15 bases in between. The CDR3 has 15 amino acids.

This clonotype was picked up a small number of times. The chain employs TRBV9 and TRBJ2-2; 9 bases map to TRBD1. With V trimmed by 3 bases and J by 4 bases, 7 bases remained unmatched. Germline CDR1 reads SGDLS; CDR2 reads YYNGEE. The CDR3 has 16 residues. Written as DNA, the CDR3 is TGTGCCAGCAGCGCCCAGGACAGGGGAGCCACCGGGGAGCTGTTTTTT. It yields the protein CASSAQDRGATGELFF.

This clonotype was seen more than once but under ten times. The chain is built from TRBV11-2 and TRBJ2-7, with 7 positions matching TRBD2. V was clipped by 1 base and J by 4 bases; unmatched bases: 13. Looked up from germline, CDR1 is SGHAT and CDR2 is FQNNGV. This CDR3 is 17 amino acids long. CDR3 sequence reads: CASSLVAAREWGYEQYF. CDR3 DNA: TGTGCCAGCAGCTTAGTGGCCGCGCGGGAGTGGGGTTACGAGCAGTACTTC.

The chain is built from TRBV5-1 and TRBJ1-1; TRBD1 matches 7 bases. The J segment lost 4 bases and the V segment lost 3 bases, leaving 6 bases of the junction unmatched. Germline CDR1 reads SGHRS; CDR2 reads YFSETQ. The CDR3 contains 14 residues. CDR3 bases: TGCGCCAGCAGCTCGACAGGGTTTGGCACTGAAGCTTTCTTT. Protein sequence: CASSSTGFGTEAFF.

CDR3 DNA sequence: TGCAGCGTCTCTTTATCCAGGGTCCTTGGCTACACCTTC. Its protein product is CSVSLSRVLGYTF. This chain links TRBV29-1 with TRBJ1-2, with D possibly being TRBD1 (5 bases). The CDR3 has 13 residues. The germline V gene encodes CDR1 SQVTM and CDR2 ANQGSEA. V was pared by 6 bases and J by 7 bases, with 18 bases between.

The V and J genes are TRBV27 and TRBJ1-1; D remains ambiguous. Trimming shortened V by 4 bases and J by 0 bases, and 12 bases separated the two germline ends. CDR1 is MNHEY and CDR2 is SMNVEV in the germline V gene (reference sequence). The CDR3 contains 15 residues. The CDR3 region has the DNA TGTGCCAGCAGTTACCTTCCTATCGTGAACACTGAAGCTTTCTTT. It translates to CASSYLPIVNTEAFF.

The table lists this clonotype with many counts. The CDR3 nucleotides are TGTGCCAGCAGTTTACTGCGGGAGTACGAGCAGTACTTC. Translated, it gives CASSLLREYEQYF. The V call is TRBV28, the J call TRBJ2-7; 7 bases align to TRBD2. CDR1 and CDR2 (germline): MDHEN, SYDVKM. V lost 2 bases and J lost 4; bases outside the gene matches: 2. The CDR3 is made up of 13 amino acids. The whole variable domain, filled in from reference TRBV28 and TRBJ2-7, reads DVKVTQSSRYLVKRTGEKVFLECVQDMDHENMFWYRQDPGLGLRLIYFSYDVKMKEKGDIPEGYSVSREKKERFSLILESASTNQTSMYLCASSLLREYEQYFGPGTRLTVT.

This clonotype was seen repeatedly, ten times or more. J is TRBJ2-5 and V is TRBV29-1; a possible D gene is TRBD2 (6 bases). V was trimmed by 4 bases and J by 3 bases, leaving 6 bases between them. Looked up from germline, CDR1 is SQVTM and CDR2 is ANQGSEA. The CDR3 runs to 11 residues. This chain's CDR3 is CSVAGEETQYF. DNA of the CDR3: TGCAGCGTTGCGGGAGAAGAGACCCAGTACTTC.

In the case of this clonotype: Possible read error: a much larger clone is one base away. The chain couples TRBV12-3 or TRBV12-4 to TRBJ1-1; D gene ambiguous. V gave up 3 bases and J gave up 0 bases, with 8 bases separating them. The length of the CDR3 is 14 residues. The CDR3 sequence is CASSFRAMNTEAFF. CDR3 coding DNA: TGTGCCAGCAGTTTTCGGGCGATGAACACTGAAGCTTTCTTT.

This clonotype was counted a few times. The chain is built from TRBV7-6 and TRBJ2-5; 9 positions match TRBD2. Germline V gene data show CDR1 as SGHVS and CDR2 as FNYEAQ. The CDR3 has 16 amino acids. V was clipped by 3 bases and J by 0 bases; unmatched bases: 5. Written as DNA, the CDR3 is TGTGCCAGCAGCTTCGCGACTAGCGGTAACCAAGAGACCCAGTACTTC. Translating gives CASSFATSGNQETQYF.

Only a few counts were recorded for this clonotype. This CDR3 is CASSLDVWALETQYF. In DNA form, the CDR3 reads TGTGCCAGCAGCTTAGACGTTTGGGCCCTAGAGACCCAGTACTTC. The chain uses TRBV11-2 and TRBJ2-5; D gene ambiguous. Per germline, CDR1 SGHAT and CDR2 FQNNGV. Between the trimmed V and J ends, which lost 0 bases and 4 bases, there was a span of 12 bases. The CDR3 is 15 residues long.